Listed below are T cell receptor beta chains from one sample, sequenced in a study of Ad26.COV2.S vaccination and SARS-CoV-2 variants. Assay: immunoSEQ multiplex PCR; the TCRdb copy retains only in-frame clones and omits some. The repertoire holds fewer than 800,000 clones, with about 89% as singletons. Sequencing was performed on peripheral blood, taken in a trial of Ad26.COV2.S vaccine versus placebo. The source of these receptors is a person between 18 and 60 years old who received the Ad26.COV2.S COVID-19 vaccine or a placebo. Each CDR3 is given without its conserved first and last residue. Clone size is given for some rows only: seen once, a few or many times, or a class if the clone is expanded.

j_gene: TRBJ2-7
v_gene: TRBV3-1/TRBV3-2
abundance: .
CDR3aa: ASSPKGTPHPTRQY

j_gene: TRBJ2-7
v_gene: TRBV29-1
abundance: .
CDR3aa: SVVPDNYEQY

j_gene: TRBJ2-5
v_gene: TRBV18
abundance: .
CDR3aa: ASSPQTGIEETQY

j_gene: TRBJ1-1
v_gene: TRBV14
abundance: .
CDR3aa: ASSKPGRWNTEAF

j_gene: TRBJ2-5
v_gene: TRBV7-9
abundance: .
CDR3aa: ASSLTGLLSRYQETQY

j_gene: TRBJ1-1
v_gene: TRBV18
abundance: .
CDR3aa: ASSPNRGGNTEAF

j_gene: TRBJ1-4
v_gene: TRBV5-8
abundance: .
CDR3aa: ASSEWTGGREKLF

j_gene: TRBJ2-3
v_gene: TRBV5-1
abundance: .
CDR3aa: ASSLGTPSTDTQY

j_gene: TRBJ1-2
v_gene: TRBV7-9
abundance: .
CDR3aa: ASSFSQGGYGYT

j_gene: TRBJ2-5
v_gene: TRBV7-3
abundance: .
CDR3aa: ASSKAQY

j_gene: TRBJ1-5
v_gene: TRBV14
abundance: once
CDR3aa: ASSQEGREDQPQH

j_gene: TRBJ2-1
v_gene: TRBV5-4
abundance: .
CDR3aa: ASSSNRESYNEQF

j_gene: TRBJ1-4
v_gene: TRBV5-1
abundance: .
CDR3aa: ASSFSAGEEKLF

j_gene: TRBJ2-3
v_gene: TRBV11-3
abundance: .
CDR3aa: ASSPDRENTQY

j_gene: TRBJ2-5
v_gene: TRBV7-2
abundance: .
CDR3aa: ASSQASGQQETQY

j_gene: TRBJ1-1
v_gene: TRBV18
abundance: .
CDR3aa: ASSPRGQGGTEAF

j_gene: TRBJ2-2
v_gene: TRBV7-3
abundance: .
CDR3aa: ASSLRAGINTGELF

j_gene: TRBJ2-3
v_gene: TRBV11-3
abundance: .
CDR3aa: ASSLGAASTDTQY

j_gene: TRBJ1-1
v_gene: TRBV5-1
abundance: .
CDR3aa: ASRAGYTEAF

j_gene: TRBJ2-7
v_gene: TRBV2
abundance: .
CDR3aa: ASSRDAYEQY

j_gene: TRBJ2-7
v_gene: TRBV18
abundance: once
CDR3aa: ASSPNRDSYEQY

j_gene: TRBJ1-1
v_gene: TRBV5-4
abundance: once
CDR3aa: ASSLEGGEAF

j_gene: TRBJ1-2
v_gene: TRBV10-3
abundance: once
CDR3aa: AISLGPQGATAGYT

j_gene: TRBJ1-5
v_gene: TRBV19
abundance: .
CDR3aa: ASSISGRSNQPQH

j_gene: TRBJ2-7
v_gene: TRBV6-5
abundance: .
CDR3aa: ASWAFSYEQY

j_gene: TRBJ1-2
v_gene: TRBV5-1
abundance: few
CDR3aa: ASSAGPLGGYT

j_gene: TRBJ2-5
v_gene: TRBV4-3
abundance: .
CDR3aa: ASSPGPGETQY

j_gene: TRBJ2-1
v_gene: TRBV5-4
abundance: .
CDR3aa: ASSQLAGDNEQF

j_gene: TRBJ2-7
v_gene: TRBV3-1/TRBV3-2
abundance: .
CDR3aa: ASSTYTEQY

j_gene: TRBJ1-3
v_gene: TRBV3-1/TRBV3-2
abundance: .
CDR3aa: ASSPFRGPGNTIY

j_gene: TRBJ2-7
v_gene: TRBV9
abundance: .
CDR3aa: ASSVALVSEQY